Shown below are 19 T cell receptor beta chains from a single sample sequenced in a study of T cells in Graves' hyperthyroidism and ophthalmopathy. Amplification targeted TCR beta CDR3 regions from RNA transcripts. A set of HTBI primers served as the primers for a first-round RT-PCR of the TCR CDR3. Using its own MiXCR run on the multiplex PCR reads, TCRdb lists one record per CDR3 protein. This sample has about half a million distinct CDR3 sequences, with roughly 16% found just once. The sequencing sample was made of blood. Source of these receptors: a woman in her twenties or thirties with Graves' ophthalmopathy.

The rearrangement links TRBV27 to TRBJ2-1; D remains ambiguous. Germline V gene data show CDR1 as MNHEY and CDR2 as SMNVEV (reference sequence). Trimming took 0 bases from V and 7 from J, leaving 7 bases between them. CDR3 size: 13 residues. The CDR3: CASSLSYRNEQFF. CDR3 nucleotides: TGTGCCAGCAGTTTATCTTACCGGAATGAGCAGTTCTTC.

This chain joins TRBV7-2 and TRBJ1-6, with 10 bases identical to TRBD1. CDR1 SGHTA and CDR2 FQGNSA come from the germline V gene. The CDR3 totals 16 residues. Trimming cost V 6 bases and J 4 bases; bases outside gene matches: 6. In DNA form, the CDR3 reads TGTGCCAGCAGGCGGACAGGGGGGAAGTATAATTCACCCCTCCACTTT. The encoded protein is CASRRTGGKYNSPLHF.

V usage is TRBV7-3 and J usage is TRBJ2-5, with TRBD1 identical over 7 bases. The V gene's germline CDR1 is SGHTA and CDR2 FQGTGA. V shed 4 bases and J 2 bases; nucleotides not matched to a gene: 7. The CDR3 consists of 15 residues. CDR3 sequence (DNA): TGTGCCAGCAGCTCTTGGACAGGCCTACAAGAGACCCAGTACTTC. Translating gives CASSSWTGLQETQYF.

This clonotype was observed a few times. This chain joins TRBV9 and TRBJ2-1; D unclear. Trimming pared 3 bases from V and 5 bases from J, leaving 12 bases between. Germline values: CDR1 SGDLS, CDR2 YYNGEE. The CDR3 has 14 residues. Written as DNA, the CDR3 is TGTGCCAGCAGCGCCTACCGAGAAGACAATGAGCAGTTCTTC. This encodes CASSAYREDNEQFF.

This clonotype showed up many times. The CDR3 is CASSSLLGGPRTDTQYF. The CDR3 DNA follows: TGTGCCAGCAGCTCCCTACTCGGGGGACCCCGCACAGATACGCAGTATTTT. The chain recombines TRBV7-9 with TRBJ2-3, with D possibly matching TRBD2 (6 bases). The V and J ends lost 4 bases and 1 base respectively, with 18 bases between them. The CDR3 consists of 17 residues. The germline V gene has CDR1 SEHNR and CDR2 FQNEAQ (reference sequence). Full variable domain (rest looked up from reference TRBV7-9 and TRBJ2-3): DTGVSQNPRHKITKRGQNVTFRCDPISEHNRLYWYRQTLGQGPEFLTYFQNEAQLEKSRLLSDRFSAERPKGSFSTLEIQRTEQGDSAMYLCASSSLLGGPRTDTQYFGPGTRLTVL.

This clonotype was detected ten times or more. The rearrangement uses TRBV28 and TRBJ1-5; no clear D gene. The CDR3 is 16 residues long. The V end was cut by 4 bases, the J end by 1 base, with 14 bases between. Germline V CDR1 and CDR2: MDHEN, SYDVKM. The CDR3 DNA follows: TGTGCCAGCAGTTCCTGGAGCGGGAGAAGCAATCAGCCCCAGCATTTT. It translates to CASSSWSGRSNQPQHF.

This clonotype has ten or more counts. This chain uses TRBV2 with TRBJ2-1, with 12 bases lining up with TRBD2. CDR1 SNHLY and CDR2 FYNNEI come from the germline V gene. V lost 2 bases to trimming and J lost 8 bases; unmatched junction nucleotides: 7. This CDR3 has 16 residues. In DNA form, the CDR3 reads TGTGCCAGCAGTGAACCTAGCGGGAGGGCCGTAGATGAGCAGTTCTTC. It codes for CASSEPSGRAVDEQFF.

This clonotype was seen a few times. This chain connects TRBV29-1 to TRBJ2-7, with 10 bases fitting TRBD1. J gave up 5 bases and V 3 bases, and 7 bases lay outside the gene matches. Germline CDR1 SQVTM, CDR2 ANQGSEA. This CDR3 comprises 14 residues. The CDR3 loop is CSVDIGDRGNEQYF. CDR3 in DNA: TGCAGCGTTGATATTGGGGACAGGGGTAACGAGCAGTACTTC.

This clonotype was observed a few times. CDR3 nucleotide sequence: TGTGCCAGCAGTTACTCCACTACGCATTACGAGCAGTACTTC. Protein product: CASSYSTTHYEQYF. The chain is built from TRBV6-2 or TRBV6-3 and TRBJ2-7; unclear D gene. The V gene's germline CDR1 is MNHEY and CDR2 SVGEGT. This CDR3 is 14 amino acids long. V lost 0 bases and J lost 4, with 10 bases in between.

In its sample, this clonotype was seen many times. The CDR3 protein is CASSSPGQGPEQYF. In nucleotides, the CDR3 is TGTGCCAGCAGCTCACCGGGACAGGGGCCCGAGCAGTACTTC. The chain carries TRBV7-2 and TRBJ2-7; 10 bases are a match to TRBD1. CDR1 and CDR2 from the germline V gene are SGHTA and FQGNSA. CDR3 length: 14 amino acids. The junction had 6 bases not matched to a gene; V was cut back by 4 bases and J by 6 bases.

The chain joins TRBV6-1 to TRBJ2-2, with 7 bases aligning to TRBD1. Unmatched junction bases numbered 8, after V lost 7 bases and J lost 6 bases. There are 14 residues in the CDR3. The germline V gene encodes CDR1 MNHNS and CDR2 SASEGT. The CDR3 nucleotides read TGTGCCAGCAAAGGGACAGTGGGGGCCGGGGAGCTGTTTTTT. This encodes CASKGTVGAGELFF.

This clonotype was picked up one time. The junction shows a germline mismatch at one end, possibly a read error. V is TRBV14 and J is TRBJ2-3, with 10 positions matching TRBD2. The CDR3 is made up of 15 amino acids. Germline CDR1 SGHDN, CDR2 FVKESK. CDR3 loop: CGSSQNSGRTDTQYF. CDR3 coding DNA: TGTGGCAGCAGCCAAAATAGCGGGAGGACAGATACGCAGTATTTT.

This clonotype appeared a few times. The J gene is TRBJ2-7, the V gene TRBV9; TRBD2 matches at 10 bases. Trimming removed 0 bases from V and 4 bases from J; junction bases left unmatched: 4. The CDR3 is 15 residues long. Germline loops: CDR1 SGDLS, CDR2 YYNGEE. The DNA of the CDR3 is TGTGCCAGCAGCGTAGAAACTAGCGGGGCTTACGAGCAGTACTTC. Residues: CASSVETSGAYEQYF.

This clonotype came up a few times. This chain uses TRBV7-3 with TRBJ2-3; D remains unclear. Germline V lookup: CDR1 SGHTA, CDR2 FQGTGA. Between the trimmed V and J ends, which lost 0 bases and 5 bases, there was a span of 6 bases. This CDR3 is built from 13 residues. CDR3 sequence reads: CASSLTVLDTQYF. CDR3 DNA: TGTGCCAGCAGCTTAACTGTTCTAGATACGCAGTATTTT.

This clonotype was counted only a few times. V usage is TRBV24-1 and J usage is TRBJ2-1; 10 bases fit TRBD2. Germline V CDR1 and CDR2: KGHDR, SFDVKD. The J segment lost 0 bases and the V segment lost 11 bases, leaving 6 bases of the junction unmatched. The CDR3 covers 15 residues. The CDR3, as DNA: TGTGCCAAGGAAGCGGGAGGGAGCTCCTACAATGAGCAGTTCTTC. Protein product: CAKEAGGSSYNEQFF.

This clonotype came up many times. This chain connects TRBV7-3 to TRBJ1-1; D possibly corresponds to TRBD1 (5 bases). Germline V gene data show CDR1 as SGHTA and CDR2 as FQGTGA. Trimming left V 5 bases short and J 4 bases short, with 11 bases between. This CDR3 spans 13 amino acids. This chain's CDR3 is CASSHPGTTEAFF. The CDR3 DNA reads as TGTGCCAGCAGCCATCCAGGGACCACTGAAGCTTTCTTT.

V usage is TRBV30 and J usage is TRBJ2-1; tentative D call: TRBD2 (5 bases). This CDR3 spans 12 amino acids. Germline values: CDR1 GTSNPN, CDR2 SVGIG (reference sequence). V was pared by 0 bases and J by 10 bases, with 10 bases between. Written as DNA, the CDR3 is TGTGCCTGGAGTGTACCCGGGAACGAGCAGTTCTTC. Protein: CAWSVPGNEQFF.

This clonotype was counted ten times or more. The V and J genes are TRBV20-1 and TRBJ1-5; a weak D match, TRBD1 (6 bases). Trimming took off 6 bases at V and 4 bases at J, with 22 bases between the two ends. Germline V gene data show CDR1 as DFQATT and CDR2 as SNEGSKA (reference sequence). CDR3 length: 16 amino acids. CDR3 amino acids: CSAPPPGTTRNQPQHF. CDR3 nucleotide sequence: TGCAGTGCGCCACCCCCCGGGACAACAAGAAATCAGCCCCAGCATTTT.

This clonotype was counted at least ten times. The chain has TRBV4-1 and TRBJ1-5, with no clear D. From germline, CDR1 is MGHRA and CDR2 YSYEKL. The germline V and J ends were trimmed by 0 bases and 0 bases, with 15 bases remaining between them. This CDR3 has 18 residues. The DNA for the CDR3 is TGCGCCAGCAGCCAAGATACCGGCGTGAGGGCTAGCAATCAGCCCCAGCATTTT. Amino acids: CASSQDTGVRASNQPQHF.